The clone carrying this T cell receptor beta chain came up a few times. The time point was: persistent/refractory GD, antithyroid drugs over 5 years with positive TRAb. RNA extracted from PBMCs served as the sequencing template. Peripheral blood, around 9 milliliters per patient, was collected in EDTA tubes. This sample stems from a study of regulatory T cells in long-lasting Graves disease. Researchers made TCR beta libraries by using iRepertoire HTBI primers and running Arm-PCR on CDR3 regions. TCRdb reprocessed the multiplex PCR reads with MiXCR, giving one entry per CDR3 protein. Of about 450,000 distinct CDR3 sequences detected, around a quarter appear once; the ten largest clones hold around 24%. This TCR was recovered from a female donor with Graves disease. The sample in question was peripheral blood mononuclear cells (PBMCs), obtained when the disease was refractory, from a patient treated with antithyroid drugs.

The CDR3 coding sequence is TGCAGCGTCTGGGAGCGAATTAACGAGCAGTACTTC. It specifies CSVWERINEQYF. The chain has TRBV29-1 and TRBJ2-7, with D tentatively TRBD2 (5 bases). V lost 6 bases and J 5 bases, leaving 14 bases between the germline ends. CDR3 size: 12 residues. Germline lookup yields CDR1 SQVTM and CDR2 ANQGSEA.